These T cell receptor beta chains were read from a single sample in a study of tumor-infiltrating lymphocytes in oesophageal squamous cell carcinoma. From the PCR reads, TCRdb called clonotypes with MiXCR, one entry per CDR3 protein. The table records approximately 12,000 distinct CDR3 sequences, roughly half of them present only once. Material: normal esophageal tissue next to the tumor. The receptor set was obtained from a male donor with esophageal squamous cell carcinoma. The CDR3 runs from the conserved cysteine through the conserved F or W. A D gene is named only where the DNA matches it firmly. Some rows mark clone size as missing; the rest say once, few, many or name a class of expanded clone.

-	TRBD1	16	TRBV5-6	TRBJ2-7	CASSLWTGQVFYEQYF	TGTGCCAGCAGCTTGTGGACGGGACAGGTGTTTTACGAGCAGTACTTC
-	-	16	TRBV15	TRBJ2-5	CATSTGDSPYQETQYF	TGTGCCACCAGCACCGGGGACTCGCCGTACCAAGAGACCCAGTACTTC
-	TRBD2	15	TRBV12-3/TRBV12-4	TRBJ2-1	CASSLQAGGPYEQFF	TGTGCCAGCAGTTTACAAGCGGGAGGGCCGTATGAGCAGTTCTTC
-	-	13	TRBV28	TRBJ1-2	CASSSSPHYGYTF	TGTGCCAGCAGTTCCAGCCCTCACTATGGCTACACCTTC
-	-	11	TRBV7-2	TRBJ2-1	CASSSYYEQFF	TGTGCCAGCAGCTCATATTACGAGCAGTTCTTC
-	TRBD2	15	TRBV7-4	TRBJ2-7	CASSFGLAGGKEQYF	TGTGCCAGCAGCTTCGGACTAGCGGGAGGAAAGGAGCAGTACTTC
many	TRBD1	16	TRBV19	TRBJ1-1	CASSIRTGTMNTEAFF	TGTGCCAGTAGTATTCGGACAGGGACCATGAACACTGAAGCTTTCTTT
-	TRBD2	18	TRBV15	TRBJ2-3	CATSRDGFPGGSSYEQYF	TGTGCCACCAGCAGAGATGGTTTCCCGGGGGGGAGCTCCTACGAGCAGTATTTT
-	-	16	TRBV24-1	TRBJ2-6	CATARGASSGANVLTF	TGTGCCACCGCAAGGGGGGCCAGCTCTGGGGCCAACGTCCTGACTTTC
-	TRBD2	11	TRBV6-1	TRBJ2-5	CATQGGETQYF	TGTGCCACCCAGGGAGGGGAGACCCAGTACTTC
medium-sized	-	15	TRBV7-8	TRBJ2-5	CASSLEVQYQETQYF	TGTGCCAGCAGCTTAGAGGTCCAGTACCAAGAGACCCAGTACTTC
few	TRBD2	18	TRBV7-2	TRBJ2-1	CASSLASTAGTSLNEQFF	TGTGCCAGCAGCTTAGCGAGTACCGCCGGGACTAGCCTCAATGAGCAGTTCTTC
-	-	16	TRBV19	TRBJ2-5	CASRFGGGTPEETQYF	TGTGCCAGTAGATTCGGGGGTGGGACACCAGAAGAGACCCAGTACTTC
-	-	13	TRBV7-6	TRBJ2-5	CASSLSGIETQYF	TGTGCCAGCAGCTTATCAGGAATAGAGACCCAGTACTTC
-	-	13	TRBV7-8	TRBJ1-2	CASSLASLYGYTF	TGTGCCAGCAGCTTAGCATCACTCTATGGCTACACCTTC
many	-	14	TRBV5-1	TRBJ2-5	CASNRQGVEETQYF	TGCGCCAGCAACCGACAAGGGGTAGAGGAGACCCAGTACTTC
-	TRBD1	15	TRBV6-1	TRBJ1-2	CASSVTGSGIYGYTF	TGTGCCAGCAGTGTGACAGGGTCGGGGATCTATGGCTACACCTTC
-	TRBD1	16	TRBV5-3	TRBJ2-3	CASSSAKDRAGDTQYF	TGTGCCAGCAGCTCTGCCAAGGACAGGGCAGGAGATACGCAGTATTTT
medium-sized	-	11	TRBV14	TRBJ2-7	CASSLGYEQYF	TGTGCCAGCAGCCTAGGCTACGAGCAGTACTTC
-	-	14	TRBV5-1	TRBJ2-1	CASSRRGEYNEQFF	TGCGCCAGCAGCAGGAGGGGGGAATACAATGAGCAGTTCTTC
-	-	17	TRBV7-6	TRBJ2-6	CASSIRAWGSGANVLTF	TGTGCCAGCAGCATCCGGGCCTGGGGCTCTGGGGCCAACGTTCTGACTTTC
-	-	15	TRBV6-4	TRBJ2-3	CASSDSKYSTDTQYF	TGTGCCAGCAGTGACTCGAAATATAGCACAGATACGCAGTATTTT
once	TRBD2	18	TRBV6-6	TRBJ2-5	CASSYPRWVSGGGSEQYF	TGTGCCAGCAGTTACCCCAGATGGGTGAGCGGGGGGGGTTCTGAGCAGTACTTC
-	TRBD1	14	TRBV7-6	TRBJ2-2	CASSWTGEAGELFF	TGTGCCAGCAGCTGGACAGGGGAGGCCGGGGAGCTGTTTTTT
-	-	13	TRBV7-6	TRBJ2-5	CASSLLAWETQYF	TGTGCTAGCAGCTTATTAGCCTGGGAGACCCAGTACTTC
-	TRBD1	16	TRBV12-3/TRBV12-4	TRBJ2-1	CASSLGGTGGTYEQFF	TGTGCCAGCAGTTTAGGCGGGACAGGGGGGACCTACGAGCAGTTCTTC
-	-	15	TRBV7-6	TRBJ2-5	CASSPRETDGETQYF	TGTGCCAGCAGCCCCCGGGAGACAGATGGAGAGACCCAGTACTTC
large	TRBD2	16	TRBV7-6	TRBJ2-1	CASSLEAGTRVDEQFF	TGTGCCAGCAGCTTAGAGGCGGGGACTAGAGTGGATGAGCAGTTCTTC
few	-	15	TRBV12-2	TRBJ2-1	CASRSQGTYNSPLHF	TGTGCAAGTCGCTCGCAGGGTACCTATAATTCACCCCTCCACTTC
-	TRBD2	17	TRBV7-6	TRBJ2-1	CASSWVGASGRTNEQFF	TGTGCCAGCAGCTGGGTAGGAGCTAGCGGGAGAACTAATGAGCAGTTCTTC
-	TRBD1	15	TRBV7-2	TRBJ2-1	CASSQAGQGLGEQFF	TGTGCCAGCAGCCAGGCGGGACAGGGGCTAGGTGAGCAGTTCTTC
once	TRBD1	16	TRBV6-1	TRBJ2-1	CASSYPGQLNYNEQFF	TGTGCCAGCAGTTACCCGGGACAGCTTAACTACAATGAGCAGTTCTTC
few	-	13	TRBV7-4	TRBJ2-1	CASRTESWDEQFF	TGTGCCAGCAGAACCGAAAGCTGGGATGAGCAGTTCTTC
-	-	11	TRBV25-1	TRBJ2-1	CASSESYEQFF	TGTGCCAGCAGTGAATCTTATGAGCAGTTCTTC
many	-	13	TRBV9	TRBJ1-1	CASSVGGASEAFF	TGTGCCAGCAGCGTAGGAGGGGCTTCTGAAGCTTTCTTT
-	TRBD2	15	TRBV12-3/TRBV12-4	TRBJ2-2	CASSWDSGSTGELFF	TGTGCCAGCAGTTGGGATAGCGGGAGTACCGGGGAGCTGTTTTTT
medium-sized	TRBD2	17	TRBV7-8	TRBJ2-7	CASSFVGLASGSSEQYF	TGTGCCAGCAGCTTCGTAGGTTTGGCTAGCGGGAGTTCCGAGCAGTACTTC
-	TRBD2	15	TRBV7-2	TRBJ2-3	CASSLGREGLNTQYF	TGTGCCAGCAGCTTAGGACGGGAGGGCCTAAATACGCAGTATTTT
medium-sized	-	15	TRBV12-3/TRBV12-4	TRBJ2-2	CASNPNGVKTGELFF	TGTGCCAGCAACCCTAACGGGGTGAAGACCGGGGAGCTGTTTTTT